The 32 T cell receptor beta chains in this list originate from one sample, sequenced in a study of T-cell memory formation after mild COVID-19. TCRdb reanalysed the 5' RACE reads using MiXCR and keeps one entry per CDR3 protein. The table has 350,000 to 450,000 distinct CDR3 sequences, approximately 20% seen once; the top ten hold around 8%. The sample taken for sequencing was PBMCs or a T cell subset sorted from them (not recorded which). Every receptor here comes from an adult woman who had mild COVID-19 (a few samples of this study predate the infection). Cell type and time point are not known.

The chain has TRBV11-2 and TRBJ2-3; D is undetermined. The V end was cut by 4 bases, the J end by 0 bases, with 11 bases between. The CDR3 is 15 amino acids. The germline CDR1 and CDR2 sequences are SGHAT and FQNNGV. The CDR3 spells CASSSNWRSTDTQYF. CDR3 nucleotide sequence: TGTGCCAGCAGCTCGAATTGGAGAAGCACAGATACGCAGTATTTT. Filled out from reference TRBV11-2 and TRBJ2-3, the complete variable domain reads EAGVAQSPRYKIIEKRQSVAFWCNPISGHATLYWYQQILGQGPKLLIQFQNNGVVDDSQLPKDRFSAERLKGVDSTLKIQPAKLEDSAVYLCASSSNWRSTDTQYFGPGTRLTVL.

This clonotype was recorded a few times. The V call is TRBV20-1, the J call TRBJ2-5; D is ambiguous. Germline CDR1 is DFQATT and CDR2 is SNEGSKA (reference sequence). Trimming shortened V by 1 base and J by 5 bases, and 5 bases separated the two germline ends. The CDR3 runs 11 residues. In DNA, the CDR3 is TGCAGTGCTAGAGTCTGGGAGACCCAGTACTTC. This gives the protein CSARVWETQYF.

This clonotype was found a few times. This chain connects TRBV5-6 to TRBJ1-5; D gene uncertain. Germline V gene lookup returns CDR1 SGHDT and CDR2 YYEEEE. The CDR3 is 14 residues long. The ends were cut back, 6 bases at V and 4 bases at J, with 14 bases in the middle. This CDR3 reads CASKEYAGNQPQHF. For the CDR3, the DNA is TGTGCCAGCAAAGAGTACGCCGGAAATCAGCCCCAGCATTTT.

CDR3 sequence reads: CSARGMDSSYEQYF. CDR3 nucleotides: TGCAGTGCTAGAGGAATGGATAGCTCCTACGAGCAGTACTTC. The V call is TRBV20-1, the J call TRBJ2-7; D call uncertain. Germline CDR1 and CDR2: DFQATT and SNEGSKA (reference sequence). This CDR3 region has 14 residues. V gave up 1 base and J gave up 0 bases, with 10 bases separating them.

This clonotype was counted between two and nine times. The chain has TRBV29-1 and TRBJ1-5; D unclear. Trimming cost V 7 bases and J 4 bases, with 8 bases left between them. The CDR3 is made up of 11 amino acids. CDR1 is SQVTM and CDR2 is ANQGSEA in the germline V gene. The CDR3 region is CSAGENQPQHF. The CDR3 bases are TGCAGCGCCGGGGAAAATCAGCCCCAGCATTTT.

Only a few counts were recorded for this clonotype. J is TRBJ1-2 and V is TRBV6-2 or TRBV6-3, with D uncertain. V lost 1 base and J 7 bases, leaving 10 bases between the germline ends. The CDR3 consists of 13 residues. Per germline, CDR1 MNHEY and CDR2 SVGEGT. The CDR3 bases are TGTGCCAGCAGTTACTTCGGGCAGCCTGGCTACACCTTC. It specifies CASSYFGQPGYTF.

This clonotype was picked up a small number of times. V usage is TRBV7-8 and J usage is TRBJ2-2; a possible D gene is TRBD1 (5 bases). Trimming shortened V by 0 bases and J by 3 bases, and 14 bases separated the two germline ends. Germline loops: CDR1 SGHVS, CDR2 FQNEAQ. This CDR3 spans 17 amino acids. The CDR3 sequence is CASSLAREWSDTGELFF. In nucleotides, the CDR3 is TGTGCCAGCAGCTTAGCCAGGGAATGGTCGGACACCGGGGAGCTGTTTTTT.

This clonotype was recorded a few times. The J gene is TRBJ2-7, the V gene TRBV6-1; tentative D call: TRBD1 (8 bases). The V gene's germline CDR1 is MNHNS and CDR2 SASEGT. The CDR3 spans 13 residues. Between the trimmed V and J ends, which lost 7 bases and 4 bases, there was a span of 14 bases. CDR3 in amino acids: CASTTGGVYEQYF. The DNA of the CDR3 is TGTGCCAGCACCACAGGGGGGGTTTACGAGCAGTACTTC.

This clonotype turned up a few times. The V and J genes are TRBV4-1 and TRBJ2-2; no clear D. The germline CDR1 and CDR2 sequences are MGHRA and YSYEKL. The germline V and J ends were trimmed by 0 bases and 7 bases, with 15 bases remaining between them. The CDR3 is made up of 16 amino acids. The CDR3 reads CASSQEPGLGSGELFF. The CDR3 DNA reads TGCGCCAGCAGCCAAGAACCTGGGCTCGGAAGCGGGGAGCTGTTTTTT.

V gene TRBV6-2 or TRBV6-3 combines with J gene TRBJ1-1; D remains ambiguous. There are 13 residues in the CDR3. Germline lookup yields CDR1 MNHEY and CDR2 SVGEGT. With 2 bases removed from V and 4 bases from J, the gap between germline ends came to 8 bases. The DNA for the CDR3 is TGTGCCAGCAGTTACACGGCCGGCACTGAAGCTTTCTTT. Amino acid sequence: CASSYTAGTEAFF.

This chain connects TRBV5-4 to TRBJ1-1, with D possibly matching TRBD1 (5 bases). Trimming stripped 3 bases from V and 6 bases from J, with 15 bases between. This CDR3 is 14 amino acids long. Germline assignment: CDR1 SGHNT and CDR2 YYREEE (reference sequence). The CDR3 DNA sequence: TGTGCCAGCAGCTCCCCTGGGCAGGGCGCTGAAGCTTTCTTT. Amino acids: CASSSPGQGAEAFF.

This clonotype occurred a few times. The gene calls are TRBV24-1 and TRBJ2-6; tentative D call: TRBD1 (6 bases). CDR3 size: 15 residues. The germline V and J ends were trimmed by 5 bases and 4 bases, with 11 bases remaining between them. Germline CDR1 is KGHDR and CDR2 is SFDVKD. The CDR3, as DNA: TGTGCCACCAGTGCCTCAGGGGCGGGGGCCAACGTCCTGACTTTC. As protein: CATSASGAGANVLTF.

This chain uses TRBV30 with TRBJ2-1; no firm D call. The V gene lost 4 bases and the J gene lost 9 bases, with 16 bases spanning the gap. This CDR3 region has 13 residues. CDR1 is GTSNPN, CDR2 SVGIG, per germline (reference sequence). The CDR3 nucleotides are TGTGCCTGGACCGAAGGTACGATCGGTGAGCAGTTCTTC. Its translation: CAWTEGTIGEQFF.

This clonotype was found a few times. The chain uses TRBV2 and TRBJ2-1; the match to TRBD1 covers 11 bases. The germline gives CDR1 SNHLY, CDR2 FYNNEI. The CDR3 loop spans 17 amino acids. CDR3 sequence: CVTLVDRGPPSYNEQFF. In nucleotides, the CDR3 is TGTGTCACCCTCGTGGACAGGGGGCCGCCATCCTACAATGAGCAGTTCTTC.

This clonotype turned up a few times. The chain has TRBV24-1 and TRBJ1-4, with D perhaps matching TRBD1 (5 bases). CDR1 and CDR2 (germline): KGHDR, SFDVKD. V was pared by 3 bases and J by 4 bases, with 14 bases between. This CDR3 has 16 residues. The CDR3 spells CATSDPRQPNNEKLFF. The CDR3 nucleotides read TGTGCCACCAGTGATCCCCGACAGCCGAATAATGAAAAACTGTTTTTT.

The chain has TRBV7-6 and TRBJ2-3, with 8 positions matching TRBD2. Per the germline V gene, CDR1 is SGHVS and CDR2 is FNYEAQ. V was clipped by 5 bases and J by 4 bases; unmatched bases: 11. The CDR3 runs to 16 residues. CDR3 residues: CASSLGGDPAADTQYF. The DNA of the CDR3 is TGTGCCAGCAGCCTCGGGGGGGACCCTGCCGCAGATACGCAGTATTTT. The full variable domain, in which reference TRBV7-6 and TRBJ2-3 provide the parts outside the CDR3, is GAGVSQSPRYKVTKRGQDVALRCDPISGHVSLYWYRQALGQGPEFLTYFNYEAQQDKSGLPNDRFSAERPEGSISTLTIQRTEQRDSAMYRCASSLGGDPAADTQYFGPGTRLTVL.

The V gene is TRBV5-1, the J gene TRBJ2-3; D gene uncertain. This CDR3 region has 14 residues. Germline V gene lookup returns CDR1 SGHRS and CDR2 YFSETQ. V was pared by 0 bases and J by 2 bases, with 7 bases between. The CDR3 sequence: CASSLVGNTDTQYF. Written as DNA, the CDR3 is TGCGCCAGCAGCTTGGTCGGAAACACAGATACGCAGTATTTT.

This clonotype was counted between two and nine times. The chain has TRBV6-5 and TRBJ1-4, with 9 bases identical to TRBD1. V shed 2 bases, J shed 10 bases, and the junction held 5 bases outside the gene matches. The CDR3 runs 14 residues. Germline CDR1 is MNHEY and CDR2 is SVGAGI. Here the CDR3 reads CASSYGQGIGKLFF. The CDR3 DNA follows: TGTGCCAGCAGTTACGGACAGGGGATAGGAAAACTGTTTTTT.

This chain uses TRBV13 with TRBJ1-1; D is ambiguous. Germline CDR1 and CDR2: PRHDT and FYEKMQ (reference sequence). This CDR3 spans 13 amino acids. V lost 0 bases to trimming and J lost 8 bases, with 10 bases between them. The CDR3: CASSLGTLTEAFF. CDR3 coding DNA: TGTGCCAGCAGCTTAGGCACCCTGACAGAAGCTTTCTTT. Using reference TRBV13 and TRBJ1-1 for the parts outside the CDR3, the full variable domain is AAGVIQSPRHLIKEKRETATLKCYPIPRHDTVYWYQQGPGQDPQFLISFYEKMQSDKGSIPDRFSAQQFSDYHSELNMSSLELGDSALYFCASSLGTLTEAFFGQGTRLTVV.

The CDR3 coding sequence is TGTGCCAGCTCACCACGGGAGTTACAAGAGACCCAGTACTTC. This encodes CASSPRELQETQYF. The V call is TRBV18, the J call TRBJ2-5; D perhaps matches TRBD2 (5 bases). Germline loops: CDR1 KGHSH, CDR2 LQKENI. V was trimmed by 1 base and J by 2 bases, leaving 8 bases between them. The CDR3 has 14 amino acids.

The chain has TRBV10-3 and TRBJ2-7; 7 positions match TRBD1. V was pared by 10 bases and J by 4 bases, with 10 bases of the junction left unmatched. The CDR3 consists of 13 residues. Germline CDR1 and CDR2: ENHRY and SYGVKD. The DNA for the CDR3 is TGTGCCAACCCCGGGACAGCGCTATACGAGCAGTACTTC. Its translation is CANPGTALYEQYF.

The rearrangement uses TRBV9 and TRBJ2-5; D is undetermined. Looked up from germline, CDR1 is SGDLS and CDR2 is YYNGEE. V dropped 0 bases and J dropped 5 bases, with 11 bases sitting between them. The CDR3 spans 14 residues. The CDR3 is CASSVGTPVETQYF. The CDR3, as DNA: TGTGCCAGCAGCGTAGGAACCCCGGTGGAGACCCAGTACTTC.

This clonotype was seen a handful of times. This chain joins TRBV9 and TRBJ2-1; perhaps D is TRBD1 or TRBD2 (5 bases each). Germline-derived CDR1 and CDR2 are SGDLS and YYNGEE. Trimming took 6 bases from V and 6 from J, leaving 19 bases between them. This CDR3 is built from 15 residues. CDR3 DNA sequence: TGTGCCAGCACGAGGGCCGCCGACGGGGCCAATGAGCAGTTCTTC. Translating it yields CASTRAADGANEQFF.

This clonotype came up once. This chain links TRBV5-1 with TRBJ2-3; 11 nucleotides line up with TRBD1. The V gene's germline CDR1 is SGHRS and CDR2 YFSETQ. J was trimmed by 5 bases and V by 0 bases; bases with no gene match: 2. This CDR3 region has 15 residues. In DNA, the CDR3 is TGCGCCAGCAGCTTGGGGACAGGGGGCGTAGATACGCAGTATTTT. Its protein product is CASSLGTGGVDTQYF. The full variable domain, completed using reference TRBV5-1 and TRBJ2-3, is KAGVTQTPRYLIKTRGQQVTLSCSPISGHRSVSWYQQTPGQGLQFLFEYFSETQRNKGNFPGRFSGRQFSNSRSEMNVSTLELGDSALYLCASSLGTGGVDTQYFGPGTRLTVL.

This chain joins TRBV5-4 and TRBJ2-2; 11 bases map to TRBD2. V shed 4 bases, J shed 2 bases, and the junction held 4 bases outside the gene matches. The CDR3 is 16 residues long. Germline CDR1 and CDR2: SGHNT and YYREEE (reference sequence). This chain's CDR3 is CASSVGLAGNTGELFF. In nucleotides, the CDR3 is TGTGCCAGCAGCGTCGGACTAGCGGGTAACACCGGGGAGCTGTTTTTT.

The table lists this clonotype with many counts. V gene TRBV24-1 combines with J gene TRBJ2-1, with D possibly being TRBD2 (6 bases). Germline V gives CDR1 KGHDR, CDR2 SFDVKD. The V end lost 4 bases, the J end lost 8 bases, and 17 bases lay between the germline ends. The CDR3 contains 15 residues. CDR3 in amino acids: CATSDAATSTDEQFF. DNA of the CDR3: TGTGCCACCAGTGACGCGGCAACTAGCACGGATGAGCAGTTCTTC.

Notes on this clonotype: It is likely a read error, because the conserved phenylalanine at the end of the CDR3 is missing. It is unclear where the CDR3 begins or ends on the DNA, so no DNA is shown, and the CDR3 is as TCRdb lists it. V is TRBV7-9 and J is TRBJ1-1; TRBD1 is taken as the D call from the table, unchecked against the DNA. Germline CDR1 SEHNR, CDR2 FQNEAQ (reference sequence). Inclusive of both ends, the CDR3 amounts to 14 amino acids. CDR3 sequence reads: CASSLTPPGEAHHV.

This clonotype was recorded a few times. The gene calls are TRBV9 and TRBJ1-2, with D possibly matching TRBD1 (6 bases). CDR1 and CDR2 (germline): SGDLS, YYNGEE. V lost 6 bases to trimming and J lost 3 bases, with 15 bases between them. This CDR3 is 14 amino acids long. The CDR3 coding sequence is TGTGCCAGCACCCCTGGGACAACCCACTATGGCTACACCTTC. Translating gives CASTPGTTHYGYTF.

This clonotype was observed a few times. This chain uses TRBV18 with TRBJ2-7; D unclear. The ends were cut back, 0 bases at V and 9 bases at J, with 15 bases in the middle. The CDR3 contains 14 residues. Germline-derived CDR1 and CDR2 are KGHSH and LQKENI. CDR3 in amino acids: CASSPPPAGSGQYF. The CDR3 nucleotides are TGTGCCAGCTCACCACCCCCTGCAGGTTCGGGGCAGTACTTC.

This clonotype came up a few times. The chain employs TRBV6-2 or TRBV6-3 and TRBJ2-7, with no clear D. With 6 bases removed from V and 3 bases from J, the gap between germline ends came to 18 bases. Germline V gives CDR1 MNHEY, CDR2 SVGEGT. The CDR3 length is 15 residues. CDR3 nucleotides: TGTGCCAGCAGCCACCCGGTTGAATCCTACTACGAGCAGTACTTC. As protein: CASSHPVESYYEQYF.

The chain is built from TRBV12-5 and TRBJ2-1; D is tentatively TRBD1 or TRBD2 (5 bases each). The V gene's germline CDR1 is LGHNT and CDR2 FRNRAP. Trimming took 9 bases from V and 5 from J, leaving 14 bases between them. The CDR3 is 13 amino acids. The CDR3 nucleotides are TGTGCTAGCGAGGGGTTGAGGAACAATGAGCAGTTCTTC. Protein: CASEGLRNNEQFF.

The chain carries TRBV7-8 and TRBJ1-5; 8 nucleotides align to TRBD1. The CDR3 totals 14 residues. V trimming: 4 bases; J trimming: 7 bases; junction bases outside the gene matches: 6. CDR1 and CDR2 (germline): SGHVS, FQNEAQ. As DNA, the CDR3 is TGTGCCAGCAGCTGGGACAGGTTGGGCCAGCCCCAGCATTTT. Encoded protein: CASSWDRLGQPQHF.